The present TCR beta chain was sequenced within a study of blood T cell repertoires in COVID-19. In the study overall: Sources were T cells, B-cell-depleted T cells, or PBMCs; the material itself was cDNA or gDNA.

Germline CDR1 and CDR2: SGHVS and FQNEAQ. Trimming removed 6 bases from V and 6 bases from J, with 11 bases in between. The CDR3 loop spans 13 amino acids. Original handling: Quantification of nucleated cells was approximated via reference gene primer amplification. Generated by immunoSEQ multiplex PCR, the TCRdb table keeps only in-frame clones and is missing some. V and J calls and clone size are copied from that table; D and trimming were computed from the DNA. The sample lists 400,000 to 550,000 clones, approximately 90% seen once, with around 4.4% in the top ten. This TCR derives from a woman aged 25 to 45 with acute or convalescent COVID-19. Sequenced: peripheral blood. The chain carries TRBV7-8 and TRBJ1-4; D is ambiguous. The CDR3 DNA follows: TGTGCCAGCAGTTTCACTTCGGATGAAAAACTGTTTTTT. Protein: CASSFTSDEKLFF.